This T cell receptor beta chain was profiled in a study of tumor-infiltrating lymphocytes in primary liver carcinoma. The wider study: Each participant had primary liver carcinoma, and surgical resection was the treatment. Tumors were staged T1-T3 N0M0 and measured roughly 4.2 to 10 cm across.

Germline V gives CDR1 ENHRY, CDR2 SYGVKD. The CDR3 contains 13 residues. Regarding this clonotype: Its antigen is still unknown. Germline is not matched at one junction end, which may reflect a read error.

Study-wide points: Tumors reached a significantly greater top-250-clone fraction than blood did (p = 0.039). Tumor-adjacent and tumor-blood pairs showed less overlap than tumor region pairs.

The template, 500 ng total RNA, yielded TCR beta cDNA made with a constant-region primer. Libraries covering TCR beta were generated through three nested multiplex PCR rounds (using a slightly modified ARM-PCR). It was with TRBV1-TRBV30 forward primers and a C-beta reverse primer that the first two PCR rounds were run, at around 9 cycles each. TCRdb ran MiXCR on the multiplex PCR reads and lists one entry per CDR3 protein. The repertoire consists of 200,000 or so distinct CDR3 sequences, with about 61% occurring once and the leading ten covering about 7.1%. In addition to blood RNA drawn from unsorted whole blood, germline DNA was extracted.

Sequencing was done on a sample of peripheral blood. V gene TRBV10-3 combines with J gene TRBJ2-5; 9 nucleotides match TRBD1. The source is a woman in her sixties with primary liver carcinoma and hepatitis B virus infection. The DNA for the CDR3 is TGTGCTATCAGTCGGGACAGGGACCAGACCCAGTACTTC. It yields the protein CAISRDRDQTQYF.